The rows below give T cell receptor beta chains drawn from one sample of a study of T cells in Graves' hyperthyroidism and ophthalmopathy. TCRdb used MiXCR to reprocess the multiplex PCR reads, holding one entry per CDR3 protein. Here the sample spans around 300,000 distinct CDR3 sequences, around 25% being singletons. The sample was blood. The receptor source for this set is a middle-aged man with Graves' hyperthyroidism that later progressed to Graves' ophthalmopathy. The CDR3 runs from the conserved cysteine through the conserved F or W. The size entry is marked missing in some rows and otherwise reads once, few, many or a size class.

abundance: many; v_gene: TRBV5-1; j_gene: TRBJ2-2; CDR3aa: CASSPDRQAGELFF
abundance: -; v_gene: TRBV9; j_gene: TRBJ2-7; CDR3aa: CASSVGPYEQYF
abundance: many; v_gene: TRBV7-2; j_gene: TRBJ2-7; CDR3aa: CASSLGLTEVYEQYF
abundance: many; v_gene: TRBV12-3/TRBV12-4; j_gene: TRBJ1-1; CDR3aa: CASSPQDMNTEAFF
abundance: -; v_gene: TRBV12-3/TRBV12-4; j_gene: TRBJ1-2; CDR3aa: CASSSSTGYTF
abundance: many; v_gene: TRBV7-3; j_gene: TRBJ2-2; CDR3aa: CASSFSPGLRTGELFF
abundance: many; v_gene: TRBV12-3/TRBV12-4; j_gene: TRBJ1-2; CDR3aa: CASSPHLDSAYGYTF
abundance: many; v_gene: TRBV12-3/TRBV12-4; j_gene: TRBJ1-5; CDR3aa: CASSSRTGGNQPQHF
abundance: -; v_gene: TRBV20-1; j_gene: TRBJ1-3; CDR3aa: CSVSPGENWRNTIYF
abundance: many; v_gene: TRBV12-3/TRBV12-4; j_gene: TRBJ1-5; CDR3aa: CASSRTGLQPQHF
abundance: -; v_gene: TRBV6-1; j_gene: TRBJ2-3; CDR3aa: CASRQRGTQYF
abundance: many; v_gene: TRBV11-2; j_gene: TRBJ2-7; CDR3aa: CASSLDRGRESSYEQYF
abundance: once; v_gene: TRBV19; j_gene: TRBJ2-7; CDR3aa: CASSIPRADSEAISSYEQYF
abundance: -; v_gene: TRBV11-1; j_gene: TRBJ2-7; CDR3aa: CASRGFQGGQSGEQYF
abundance: many; v_gene: TRBV20-1; j_gene: TRBJ1-1; CDR3aa: CSARRGNTEAFF
abundance: many; v_gene: TRBV12-3/TRBV12-4; j_gene: TRBJ1-5; CDR3aa: CASLMGGHQPQHF
abundance: many; v_gene: TRBV6-5; j_gene: TRBJ2-5; CDR3aa: CASSSPGGFGQETQYF
abundance: many; v_gene: TRBV7-9; j_gene: TRBJ1-1; CDR3aa: CASSVQPGPTEAFF
abundance: -; v_gene: TRBV12-3/TRBV12-4; j_gene: TRBJ2-7; CDR3aa: CASSFLWTGIGEQYF
abundance: many; v_gene: TRBV6-1; j_gene: TRBJ2-5; CDR3aa: CASSRGFETQYF
abundance: few; v_gene: TRBV4-1; j_gene: TRBJ1-1; CDR3aa: CASSLMSVVMNTEAFF
abundance: many; v_gene: TRBV4-1; j_gene: TRBJ2-7; CDR3aa: CASSQPQARTVYF
abundance: few; v_gene: TRBV28; j_gene: TRBJ2-7; CDR3aa: CASSNRDYPYYEQYF